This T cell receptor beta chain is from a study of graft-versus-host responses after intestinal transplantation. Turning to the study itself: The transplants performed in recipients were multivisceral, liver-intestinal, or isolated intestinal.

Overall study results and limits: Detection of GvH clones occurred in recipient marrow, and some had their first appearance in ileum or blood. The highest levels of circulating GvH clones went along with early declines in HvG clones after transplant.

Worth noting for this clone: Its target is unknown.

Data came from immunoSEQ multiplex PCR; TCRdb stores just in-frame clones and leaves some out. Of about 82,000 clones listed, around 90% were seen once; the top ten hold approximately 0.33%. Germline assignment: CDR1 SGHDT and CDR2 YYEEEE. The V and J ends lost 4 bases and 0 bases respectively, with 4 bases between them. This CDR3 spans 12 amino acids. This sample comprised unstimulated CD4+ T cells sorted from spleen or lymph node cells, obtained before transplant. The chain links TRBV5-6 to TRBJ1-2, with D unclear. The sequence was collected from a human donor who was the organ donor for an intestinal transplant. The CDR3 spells CASSPSNYGYTF. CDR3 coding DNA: TGTGCCAGCAGCCCTTCTAACTATGGCTACACCTTC.